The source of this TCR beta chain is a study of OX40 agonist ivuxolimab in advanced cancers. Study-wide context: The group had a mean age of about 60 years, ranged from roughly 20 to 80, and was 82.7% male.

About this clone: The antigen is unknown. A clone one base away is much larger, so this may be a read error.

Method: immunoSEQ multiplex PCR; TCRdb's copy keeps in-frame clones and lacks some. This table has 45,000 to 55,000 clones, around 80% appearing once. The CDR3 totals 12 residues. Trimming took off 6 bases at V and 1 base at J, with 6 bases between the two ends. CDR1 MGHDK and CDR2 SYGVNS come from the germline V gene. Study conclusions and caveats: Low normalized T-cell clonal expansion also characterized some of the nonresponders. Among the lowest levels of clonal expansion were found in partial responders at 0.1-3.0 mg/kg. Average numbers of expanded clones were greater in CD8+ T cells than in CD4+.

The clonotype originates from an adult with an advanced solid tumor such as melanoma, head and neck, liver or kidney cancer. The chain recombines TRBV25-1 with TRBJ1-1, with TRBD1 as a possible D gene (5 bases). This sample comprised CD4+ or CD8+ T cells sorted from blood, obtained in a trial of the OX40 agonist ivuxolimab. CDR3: CASRQANTEAFF. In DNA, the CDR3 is TGTGCCAGCAGACAGGCGAACACTGAAGCTTTCTTT.